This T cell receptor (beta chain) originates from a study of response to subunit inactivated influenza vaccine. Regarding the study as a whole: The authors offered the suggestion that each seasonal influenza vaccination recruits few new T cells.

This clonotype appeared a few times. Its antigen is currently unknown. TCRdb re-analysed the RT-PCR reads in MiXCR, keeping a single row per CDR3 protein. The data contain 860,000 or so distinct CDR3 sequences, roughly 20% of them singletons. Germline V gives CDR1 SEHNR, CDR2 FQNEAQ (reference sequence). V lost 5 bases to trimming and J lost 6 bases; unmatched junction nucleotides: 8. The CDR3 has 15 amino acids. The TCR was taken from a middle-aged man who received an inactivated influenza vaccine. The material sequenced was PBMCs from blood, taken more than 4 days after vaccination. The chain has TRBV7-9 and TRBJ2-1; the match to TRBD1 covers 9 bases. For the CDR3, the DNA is TGTGCCAGCAGCCCAAGACGGACAGGGGTCAATGAGCAGTTCTTC. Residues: CASSPRRTGVNEQFF.